This T cell receptor beta chain was observed in a study of vaccination and CD4 T cells after COVID-19. Study details: Recovered patients in the cohort numbered six men and four women, two of them Hispanic.

Turning to this clonotype: The antigen remains unidentified.

The CDR3 is 15 amino acids. V lost 5 bases to trimming and J lost 2 bases; unmatched junction nucleotides: 7. As to treatment: roughly 10-day PBMC culture with coronavirus spike peptide pools or control peptides (ViraFEST assay). Both day 3 and day 7 involved replacing half of the medium with fresh IL-2 medium. CD4+ T cells that had been cultured provided DNA sequenced with the Oncomine TCR Beta short-read assay. MiXCR, run by TCRdb on the PCR reads, gives a single entry per CDR3 protein. The sample has approximately 10,000 distinct CDR3 sequences, 45% to 55% seen once. The TCR sequence derives from a human donor who had recovered from COVID-19. The V call is TRBV12-3 or TRBV12-4, the J call TRBJ2-3; 7 bases match TRBD1. Material for sequencing was CD4+ T cells from blood, cultured in vitro. CDR3 DNA: TGTGCCAGCAGTCCTTTGGACAGGATCACAGATACGCAGTATTTT. It specifies CASSPLDRITDTQYF.